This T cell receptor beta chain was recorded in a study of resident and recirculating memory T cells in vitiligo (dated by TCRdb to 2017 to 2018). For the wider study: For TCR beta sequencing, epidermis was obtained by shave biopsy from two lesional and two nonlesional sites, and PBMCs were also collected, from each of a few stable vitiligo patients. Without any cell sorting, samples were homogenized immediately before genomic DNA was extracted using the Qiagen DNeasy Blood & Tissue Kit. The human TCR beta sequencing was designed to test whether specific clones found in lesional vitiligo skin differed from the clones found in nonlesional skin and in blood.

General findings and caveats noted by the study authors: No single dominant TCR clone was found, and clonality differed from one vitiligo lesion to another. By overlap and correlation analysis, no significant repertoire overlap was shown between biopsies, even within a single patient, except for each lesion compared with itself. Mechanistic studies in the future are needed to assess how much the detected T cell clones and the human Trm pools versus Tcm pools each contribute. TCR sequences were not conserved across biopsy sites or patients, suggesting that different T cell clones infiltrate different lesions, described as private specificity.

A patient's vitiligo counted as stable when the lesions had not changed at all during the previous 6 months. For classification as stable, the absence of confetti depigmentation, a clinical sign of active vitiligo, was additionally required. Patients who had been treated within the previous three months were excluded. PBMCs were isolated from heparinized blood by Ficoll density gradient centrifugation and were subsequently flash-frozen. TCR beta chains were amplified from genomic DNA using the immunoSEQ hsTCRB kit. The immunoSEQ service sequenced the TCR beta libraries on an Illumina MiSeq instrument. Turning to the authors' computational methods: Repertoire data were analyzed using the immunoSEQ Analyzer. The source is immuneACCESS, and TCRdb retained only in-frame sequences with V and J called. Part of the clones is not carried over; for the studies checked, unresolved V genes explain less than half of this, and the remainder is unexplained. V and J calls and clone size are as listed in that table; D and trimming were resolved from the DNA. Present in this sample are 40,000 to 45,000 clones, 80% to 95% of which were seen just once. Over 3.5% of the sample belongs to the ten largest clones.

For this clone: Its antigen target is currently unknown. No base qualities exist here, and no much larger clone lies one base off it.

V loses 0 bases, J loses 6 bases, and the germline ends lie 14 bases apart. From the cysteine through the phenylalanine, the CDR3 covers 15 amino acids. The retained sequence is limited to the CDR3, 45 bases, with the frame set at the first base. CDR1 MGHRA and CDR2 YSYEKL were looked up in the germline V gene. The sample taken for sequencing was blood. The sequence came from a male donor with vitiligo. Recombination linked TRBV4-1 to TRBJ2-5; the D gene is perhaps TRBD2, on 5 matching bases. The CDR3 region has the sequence CASSQERASFQTQYF. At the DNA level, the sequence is TGCGCCAGCAGCCAAGAGAGGGCTAGTTTCCAGACCCAGTACTTC.